The clone carrying this TCR beta chain was observed at least ten times. V lost 2 bases, J lost 3 bases, and 5 bases stayed unmatched. The CDR3 extends over 16 amino acids. Germline V gene sequence: CDR1 KGHDR, CDR2 SFDVKD. These data come from a study of blood T cell repertoires in COVID-19. The authors' processing: Estimated nucleated cell counts came from reference gene primer amplification. Some clones are missing from TCRdb's copy, which holds only in-frame ones; the method was immunoSEQ multiplex PCR. From that table come the V and J calls and clone size; the DNA was used to work out D and trimming. This sample has 190,000 or so clones, with 82% found just once.

The sequencing input was peripheral blood. This sequence was found in a human donor with acute or convalescent COVID-19. The donor label of this sample is uncertain. The rearrangement joins TRBV24-1 to TRBJ2-3; 9 bases are shared with TRBD1. CDR3 residues: CATSDSGTGQTDTQYF. CDR3 nucleotide sequence: TGTGCCACCAGTGATTCCGGGACAGGGCAGACAGATACGCAGTATTTT.